This T cell receptor (beta chain) was observed in a study of glioma-infiltrating T cells after dendritic cell vaccination (dated by TCRdb to 2016 to 2017). At the level of the whole study: Of the 15 or so glioblastoma patients in the cohort, all drawn from Phase I and II dendritic cell vaccination trials, 9 were newly diagnosed and 6 had recurrent disease. Autologous tumor lysate-pulsed dendritic cell vaccination was administered to the patients between the early 2000s and the early 2010s. The vaccine consisted of monocyte-derived dendritic cells cultured less than 9 days with IL-4 and GM-CSF, then pulsed overnight with autologous tumor lysate. Three intradermal dendritic cell vaccine injections were administered to patients at biweekly intervals in the arm below the axilla. In glioblastoma patients vaccinated with dendritic cells, deep sequencing of TCR beta CDR3 regions served to measure the amount of tumor-infiltrating lymphocytes and to compare repertoires between tumor and blood. Survival after dendritic cell vaccination was correlated with TCR sequencing metrics, such as TIL content and the overlap between tumor and blood repertoires. Results and caveats for the whole study, not just this receptor: No direct relationship between TCR clonality and survival was found, suggesting that a diverse polyclonal response may matter. The cohort was small and heterogeneous, few patients had complete blood and tumor sets, and even fewer had initial-recurrent tumor pairs. The TCR overlap response model with three groups was called speculative and said to need prospective validation. Higher estimated pretreatment TIL content predicted longer time to progression and overall survival after dendritic cell vaccination.

The immunoSEQ assay amplified TCRB CDR3 regions from approximately 2 micrograms of genomic DNA, or from all available DNA when less than that amount was available. The multiplex PCR employed 60 forward primers targeting TCR V beta segments and 13 reverse primers targeting J beta segments. Synthetic control templates were spiked into each sample at limiting dilution to estimate reads per starting template. Reads of 87 bp were generated by sequencing on the Illumina HiSeq System. Concerning the study's data processing: PCR and sequencing errors were removed by a nearest neighbor algorithm that merged closely related sequences. TCR overlap was measured as the percentage of unique tumor TCR beta sequences also present in the same patient's peripheral blood. Not all clones reach the TCRdb copy of this immuneACCESS table, which keeps in-frame sequences only. Checked studies attribute under half of the gap to unresolved V genes and leave the rest unexplained. D and trimming were read from the DNA, whereas the V and J calls and clone size are those reported in that table. In all, the sample holds approximately 84,000 clones, and under 90% of those were seen once. Around 16% of the sample goes to the ten largest clones.

Patients were selected for having adequate residual fresh-frozen tumor tissue and more than two years of available survival data. An isocitrate dehydrogenase mutation was not carried by any of the glioblastoma patients, although molecular status was otherwise variable. PBMC were collected before vaccination, two weeks after the third vaccination, and at tumor progression if progression occurred. The Qiagen DNeasy Blood extraction Kit was used to extract genomic DNA. Concerning this clone: This receptor's antigen is unknown. Nothing much larger sits one base from this clone, and base qualities are not available.

Sequences SGDLS (CDR1) and YYNGEE (CDR2) are obtained from the germline V gene. The junction shows trimming of 0 bases on V and 0 bases on J, and the gene matches do not reach 5 bases of it. The CDR3 contains 16 residues, cysteine and phenylalanine counted. Solely the CDR3 DNA is kept, with 48 bases framed from the first base. This sample comprised blood, obtained before dendritic cell vaccination. The rearrangement combines TRBV9 with TRBJ1-1; TRBD1 agrees with 7 junctional bases. The sequence came from a human donor with glioblastoma. The CDR3 protein sequence reads: CASSVGRGRVNTEAFF. The bases read TGTGCCAGCAGCGTAGGAAGGGGGCGGGTGAACACTGAAGCTTTCTTT.